This T cell receptor (beta chain) was sequenced for a study of shared clonotypes between healthy human individuals. The repertoire was sequenced with immunoSEQ multiplex PCR; TCRdb's copy has only in-frame clones and lacks some. The table records about 2.1 million clones, roughly 91% of them present only once. Naive CD8 cells lacked CD45RO, underwent positive selection for CCR7 and left out terminally differentiated effector memory CD45RA+ cells. This receptor was obtained from a man aged 18 to 29 in good health. Some clones in this sample may be carry-over from other donors' samples. The sequenced sample was naive CD8+ T cells from PBMCs.

CDR3 protein: CASSVGDSYSYEQYF. CDR3 nucleotides: TGTGCCAGCAGCGTAGGGGACAGCTACTCCTACGAGCAGTACTTC. The V and J genes are TRBV9 and TRBJ2-7, with 7 bases lining up with TRBD1. V shed 0 bases, J shed 0 bases, and the junction held 3 bases outside the gene matches. Germline assignment: CDR1 SGDLS and CDR2 YYNGEE. The CDR3 runs to 15 residues.